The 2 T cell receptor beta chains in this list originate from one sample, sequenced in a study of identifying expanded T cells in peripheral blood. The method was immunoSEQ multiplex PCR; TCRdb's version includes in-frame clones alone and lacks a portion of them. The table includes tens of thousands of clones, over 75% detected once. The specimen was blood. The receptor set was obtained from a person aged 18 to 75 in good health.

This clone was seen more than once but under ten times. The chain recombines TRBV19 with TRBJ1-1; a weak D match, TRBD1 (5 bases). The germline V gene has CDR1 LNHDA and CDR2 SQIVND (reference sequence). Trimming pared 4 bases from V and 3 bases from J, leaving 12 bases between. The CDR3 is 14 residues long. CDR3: CASSTPGRDTEAFF. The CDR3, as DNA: TGTGCCAGTAGTACGCCGGGACGGGACACTGAAGCTTTCTTT.

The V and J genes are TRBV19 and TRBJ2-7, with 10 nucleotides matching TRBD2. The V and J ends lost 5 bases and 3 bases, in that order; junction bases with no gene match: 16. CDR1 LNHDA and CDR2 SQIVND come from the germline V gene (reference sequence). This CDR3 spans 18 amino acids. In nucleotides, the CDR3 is TGTGCCAGTAGTGGGTCGACTAGCGGGTTGATTTCTAACTACGAGCAGTACTTC. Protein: CASSGSTSGLISNYEQYF.